The next 14 T cell receptor beta chains were all read from a single sample in a study of blood T cells in healthy people across ages. Through a sample-barcoded 5' primer and a J-beta primer mix, a second PCR was run for roughly 7 to 11 cycles. TCRdb processed the 5' RACE reads anew with MiXCR; each CDR3 protein has one entry. The sample consists of 1.2 million to 1.5 million distinct CDR3 sequences, roughly 64% of them appearing once. Input material: blood. These receptors came from a man aged 18-30 years in good health.

This clonotype occurred a few times. The J gene is TRBJ2-3, the V gene TRBV24-1; weak D call: TRBD1 (6 bases). This CDR3 contains 14 residues. Germline V gene lookup returns CDR1 KGHDR and CDR2 SFDVKD. V dropped 5 bases and J dropped 2 bases, with 10 bases sitting between them. CDR3 sequence: CATSATGHTDTQYF. The CDR3 region has the DNA TGTGCCACCAGTGCGACGGGACACACAGATACGCAGTATTTT.

V and J are TRBV20-1 and TRBJ1-2; TRBD1 agrees at 10 bases. Germline CDR1 DFQATT, CDR2 SNEGSKA (reference sequence). The V gene end was trimmed by 5 bases and the J gene end by 3 bases; junction bases not matched to a gene: 3. CDR3 size: 13 residues. DNA of the CDR3: TGCAGTGCTTGGACAGGGGGGGACTATGGCTACACCTTC. Residues: CSAWTGGDYGYTF.

This sequence joins TRBV4-2 and TRBJ1-1; D uncertain. The CDR3 loop spans 13 amino acids. Between the trimmed V and J ends, which lost 0 bases and 7 bases, there was a span of 9 bases. Looked up from germline, CDR1 is LGHNA and CDR2 is YNFKEQ. DNA for the CDR3: TGTGCCAGCAGCCAAGATCGGGTTCGTGAAGCTTTCTTT. The encoded protein is CASSQDRVREAFF.

This rearrangement joins TRBV4-2 to TRBJ2-1; 9 bases match TRBD2. CDR1 and CDR2 (germline): LGHNA, YNFKEQ. The CDR3 loop spans 18 amino acids. J gave up 0 bases and V 3 bases, and 9 bases lay outside the gene matches. The CDR3 sequence: CASSQGHVSGSSYNEQFF. CDR3 DNA sequence: TGTGCCAGCAGCCAGGGACATGTTAGCGGGAGCTCCTACAATGAGCAGTTCTTC.

This chain links TRBV29-1 with TRBJ2-1; 9 positions agree with TRBD1. V dropped 6 bases and J dropped 7; count of bases not matched to a gene: 10. The CDR3 has 14 amino acids. Germline loops: CDR1 SQVTM, CDR2 ANQGSEA. The CDR3 DNA reads as TGCAGCGTCAACAGGGGGCGAACGGGGAATGAGCAGTTCTTC. Protein sequence: CSVNRGRTGNEQFF.

This clonotype came up a few times. The rearrangement links TRBV7-2 to TRBJ2-3, with 11 bases identical to TRBD2. The V segment lost 5 bases and the J segment 3 bases; nucleotides outside the gene matches: 7. Germline V CDR1 and CDR2: SGHTA, FQGNSA. The CDR3 loop spans 16 amino acids. In DNA, the CDR3 is TGTGCCAGCAGCCCTCTAGCGGGAGGATTTACAGATACGCAGTATTTT. Its protein product is CASSPLAGGFTDTQYF.

V gene TRBV6-5 combines with J gene TRBJ2-3; 7 bases match TRBD1. The germline V gene encodes CDR1 MNHEY and CDR2 SVGAGI. The V segment lost 9 bases and the J segment 6 bases; nucleotides outside the gene matches: 21. The CDR3 is made up of 17 amino acids. The CDR3 DNA reads as TGTGCCAGACTTACTCCGGTTAGGGACAGTAGTCGGGATACGCAGTATTTT. Its protein product is CARLTPVRDSSRDTQYF.

This clonotype came up a few times. This rearrangement joins TRBV12-3 or TRBV12-4 to TRBJ1-1; tentative D call: TRBD1 (6 bases). CDR3 length: 14 residues. Trimming removed 4 bases from V and 3 bases from J, with 12 bases in between. The CDR3 nucleotides read TGTGCCAGCAGTTCCCAGGGGCCGGACACTGAAGCTTTCTTT. This translates into CASSSQGPDTEAFF.

This chain links TRBV11-2 with TRBJ2-6; D is possibly TRBD1 or TRBD2 (5 bases each). CDR1 and CDR2 (germline): SGHAT, FQNNGV. The CDR3 consists of 16 residues. The CDR3 region is CTTVGTRSSGANVLTF. The CDR3 DNA is TGTACCACGGTGGGGACCAGATCGTCTGGGGCCAACGTCCTGACTTTC.

The chain links TRBV15 to TRBJ2-5, with D maybe TRBD1 (6 bases). Germline values: CDR1 LNHNV, CDR2 YYDKDF (reference sequence). The germline V and J ends were trimmed by 0 bases and 11 bases, with 22 bases remaining between them. CDR3 length: 16 amino acids. CDR3 residues: CATSRDPRTDNYEQYF. CDR3 coding DNA: TGTGCCACCAGCAGAGATCCTAGGACAGACAATTATGAGCAGTACTTC.

This chain uses TRBV7-9 with TRBJ1-4; D is undetermined. In germline, CDR1 is SEHNR, CDR2 FQNEAQ (reference sequence). Deletions cut 3 bases from V and 12 bases from J, with 11 bases between. The CDR3 consists of 12 residues. The DNA of the CDR3 is TGTGCCAGCAGCTTTGGCGACATTGAACTGTTTTTT. Residues: CASSFGDIELFF.

This clonotype came up a few times. This chain links TRBV29-1 with TRBJ1-4, with no clear D. The germline V and J ends were trimmed by 2 bases and 0 bases, with 10 bases remaining between them. Per the germline V gene, CDR1 is SQVTM and CDR2 is ANQGSEA. The CDR3 has 15 amino acids. CDR3 in DNA: TGCAGCGTTGAAAGCCGGACCTCAACTAATGAAAAACTGTTTTTT. Residues: CSVESRTSTNEKLFF.

The V call is TRBV12-3 or TRBV12-4, the J call TRBJ2-1; 10 bases fit TRBD2. The CDR3 has 16 residues. Unmatched junction bases numbered 8, after V lost 6 bases and J lost 3 bases. The chain's CDR3 is CASSRALAGVYNEQFF. In nucleotides, the CDR3 is TGTGCCAGCAGCCGCGCCCTAGCGGGGGTCTACAATGAGCAGTTCTTC.

The rearrangement links TRBV20-1 to TRBJ1-2; D may be TRBD1 (5 bases). The V and J ends lost 3 bases and 7 bases respectively, with 15 bases between them. The length of the CDR3 is 13 residues. Germline V gene lookup returns CDR1 DFQATT and CDR2 SNEGSKA (reference sequence). This chain's CDR3 is CSASFSGFGGYTF. The DNA of the CDR3 is TGCAGTGCTAGTTTCTCAGGGTTCGGTGGCTACACCTTC.